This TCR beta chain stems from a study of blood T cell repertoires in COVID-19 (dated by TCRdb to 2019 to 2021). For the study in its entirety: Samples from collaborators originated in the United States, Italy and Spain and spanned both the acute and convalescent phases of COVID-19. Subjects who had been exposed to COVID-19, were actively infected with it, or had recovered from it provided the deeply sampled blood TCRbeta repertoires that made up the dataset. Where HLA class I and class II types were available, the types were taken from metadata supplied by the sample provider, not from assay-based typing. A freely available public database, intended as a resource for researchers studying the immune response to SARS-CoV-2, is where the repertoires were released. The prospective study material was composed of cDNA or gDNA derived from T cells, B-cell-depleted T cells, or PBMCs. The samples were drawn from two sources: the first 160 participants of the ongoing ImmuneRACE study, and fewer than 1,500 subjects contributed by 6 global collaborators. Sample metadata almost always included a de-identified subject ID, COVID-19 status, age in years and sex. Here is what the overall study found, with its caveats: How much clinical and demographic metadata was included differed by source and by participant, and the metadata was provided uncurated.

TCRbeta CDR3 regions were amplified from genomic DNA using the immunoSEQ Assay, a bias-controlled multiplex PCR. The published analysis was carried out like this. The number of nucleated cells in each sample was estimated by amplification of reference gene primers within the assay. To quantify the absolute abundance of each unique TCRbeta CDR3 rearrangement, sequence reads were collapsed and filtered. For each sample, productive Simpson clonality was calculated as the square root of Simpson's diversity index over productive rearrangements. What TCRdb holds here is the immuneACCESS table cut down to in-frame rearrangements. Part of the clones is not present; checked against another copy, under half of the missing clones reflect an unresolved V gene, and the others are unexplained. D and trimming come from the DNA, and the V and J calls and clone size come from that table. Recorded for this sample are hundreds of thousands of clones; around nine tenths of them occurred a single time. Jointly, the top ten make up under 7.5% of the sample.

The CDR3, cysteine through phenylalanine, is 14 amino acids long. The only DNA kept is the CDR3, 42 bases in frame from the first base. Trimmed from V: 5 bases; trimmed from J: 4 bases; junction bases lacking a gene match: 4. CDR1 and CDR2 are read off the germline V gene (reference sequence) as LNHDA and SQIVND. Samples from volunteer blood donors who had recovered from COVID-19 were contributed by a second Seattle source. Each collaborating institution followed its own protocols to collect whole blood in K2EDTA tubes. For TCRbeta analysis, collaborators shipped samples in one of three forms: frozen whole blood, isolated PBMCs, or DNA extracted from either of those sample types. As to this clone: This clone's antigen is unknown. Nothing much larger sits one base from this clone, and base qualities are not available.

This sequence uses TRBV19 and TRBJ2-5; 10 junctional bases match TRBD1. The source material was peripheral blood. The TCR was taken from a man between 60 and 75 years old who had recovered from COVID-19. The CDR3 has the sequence CASSVGQGLETQYF. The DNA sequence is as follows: TGTGCCAGTAGTGTGGGACAGGGGCTAGAGACCCAGTACTTC.